This entry lists 30 T cell receptor beta chains sequenced from one sample in a study of human T cells and chemical hapten exposure. MiXCR, run by TCRdb on the RACE reads, gives a single entry per CDR3 protein. The sample shows about 13,000 distinct CDR3 sequences, approximately 16% of them seen only once. The sample's time point: patch test 1, 2 weeks after DPC sensitization. Specified treatment: therapeutic diphenylcyclopropenone sensitization with weekly scalp DPC. The sequencing used whole blood, collected in connection with sensitization to the hapten diphenylcyclopropenone (DPC). These receptors were collected from a woman between 25 and 40 years old with alopecia areata. Some clones in this sample may be carry-over from other donors' samples.

V gene TRBV19 combines with J gene TRBJ2-1; 12 bases fit TRBD2. CDR3 length equals 16 residues. Trimming removed 6 bases from V and 4 bases from J; junction bases left unmatched: 7. Germline lookup yields CDR1 LNHDA and CDR2 SQIVND (reference sequence). The CDR3 DNA is TGTGCCAGTAGATCACTAGCGGGGGGCCCTTACAATGAGCAGTTCTTC. As protein: CASRSLAGGPYNEQFF.

The J gene is TRBJ2-3, the V gene TRBV10-1, with D tentatively TRBD1 (6 bases). There are 15 residues in the CDR3. Trimming removed 5 bases at V and 5 bases at J, with 17 bases between. Germline V gene data show CDR1 as WNHNN and CDR2 as SYGVQD (reference sequence). Written as DNA, the CDR3 is TGCGCCAGCAGTCAGAGGGGACATTCGGGAGATACGCAGTATTTT. Its protein product is CASSQRGHSGDTQYF.

Ten or more counts support this clonotype. The V call is TRBV11-3, the J call TRBJ2-2, with TRBD2 matching 11 bases. This CDR3 spans 18 amino acids. Germline V gives CDR1 SGHNT, CDR2 YENEEA. Germline trimming cut 7 bases from V and 5 bases from J; bases unmatched to any gene: 15. The CDR3 loop reads CASNQASLAGVGTGELFF. For the CDR3, the DNA is TGTGCCAGCAACCAGGCTTCACTAGCGGGAGTGGGGACCGGGGAGCTGTTTTTT.

By frequency in the sample, this clonotype is medium-sized. The chain joins TRBV12-5 to TRBJ1-4, with D hard to call. The CDR3 contains 12 residues. From germline, CDR1 is LGHNT and CDR2 FRNRAP. This chain's CDR3 is CVLVTTNEKLFF. CDR3 coding DNA: TGTGTTCTCGTGACAACTAATGAAAAACTGTTTTTT.

By frequency in the sample, this clonotype is medium-sized (0.01 to 0.1%). The DNA for the CDR3 is TGCAGTGGATGGAGAGGGGGCCTCGCAGATACGCAGTATTTT. This translates into CSGWRGGLADTQYF. The chain couples TRBV20-1 to TRBJ2-3, with TRBD1 identical over 7 bases. Trimming cost V 7 bases and J 4 bases; bases outside gene matches: 11. The CDR3 is 14 residues long. The germline gives CDR1 DFQATT, CDR2 SNEGSKA (reference sequence).

This clonotype was observed a few times. The V gene is TRBV5-6, the J gene TRBJ2-3, with no clear D. This CDR3 has 16 residues. Germline CDR1 SGHDT, CDR2 YYEEEE. V lost 4 bases to trimming and J lost 1 base, with 16 bases between them. CDR3 sequence reads: CASSAQSGVGTDTQYF. In DNA, the CDR3 is TGTGCCAGCAGCGCACAGTCCGGAGTTGGCACAGATACGCAGTATTTT. Looking up the rest from reference TRBV5-6 and TRBJ2-3 gives the full variable domain: DAGVTQSPTHLIKTRGQQVTLRCSPKSGHDTVSWYQQALGQGPQFIFQYYEEEERQRGNFPDRFSGHQFPNYSSELNVNALLLGDSALYLCASSAQSGVGTDTQYFGPGTRLTVL.

This clonotype came up many times. This rearrangement joins TRBV6-6 to TRBJ2-2; D is uncertain. CDR1 and CDR2 (germline): MNHNY, SVGAGI (reference sequence). V was pared by 2 bases and J by 1 base, with 5 bases between. This CDR3 contains 14 residues. The CDR3 DNA is TGTGCCAGCAGTTACGACCGGAACACCGGGGAGCTGTTTTTT. Protein sequence: CASSYDRNTGELFF.

In its sample, this clonotype is medium-sized. In DNA, the CDR3 is TGTGCAAGTACCAACGGGACGTACTCTGGAAACACCATATATTTT. Its protein is CASTNGTYSGNTIYF. This chain connects TRBV12-2 to TRBJ1-3; TRBD1 was called by the table and not checked on the DNA. TRBV12-2 is labeled a pseudogene. The CDR3 has 15 amino acids.

The V call is TRBV6-5, the J call TRBJ2-3; possibly TRBD2 for D (6 bases). This CDR3 has 14 residues. V lost 7 bases to trimming and J lost 4 bases, with 15 bases between them. Germline-derived CDR1 and CDR2 are MNHEY and SVGAGI. The CDR3 loop is CASNHRRGADTQYF. CDR3 DNA: TGTGCCAGCAATCACCGGAGGGGAGCAGATACGCAGTATTTT.

This clonotype is medium-sized by share. The chain joins TRBV6-2 or TRBV6-3 to TRBJ2-3, with 10 bases aligning to TRBD2. CDR1 and CDR2 from the germline V gene are MNHEY and SVGEGT. Trimming took 2 bases from V and 5 from J; bases not matched to a gene: 7. The CDR3 is made up of 16 amino acids. Here the CDR3 reads CASSYLAGAYGDTQYF. Here the CDR3 DNA reads TGTGCCAGCAGTTACCTAGCGGGAGCGTATGGAGATACGCAGTATTTT.

This clonotype was observed at least ten times. The rearrangement joins TRBV6-2 or TRBV6-3 to TRBJ2-7; 9 bases agree with TRBD2. J gave up 6 bases and V 4 bases, and 7 bases lay outside the gene matches. Germline assignment: CDR1 MNHEY and CDR2 SVGEGT. There are 14 residues in the CDR3. CDR3: CASSWISGSSEQYV. The CDR3 nucleotides are TGTGCCAGCAGTTGGATTAGCGGGAGTTCCGAGCAGTACGTC.

This clonotype appeared once. The V call is TRBV29-1, the J call TRBJ2-2; D call uncertain. The ends were cut back, 7 bases at V and 3 bases at J, with 9 bases in the middle. Germline V gene sequence: CDR1 SQVTM, CDR2 ANQGSEA. CDR3 length equals 12 residues. CDR3 bases: TGCAGCGCGAGCTTTTACACCGGGGAGCTGTTTTTT. Translation: CSASFYTGELFF.

The chain links TRBV20-1 to TRBJ1-1, with a weak D call TRBD1 (5 bases). Germline V gene lookup returns CDR1 DFQATT and CDR2 SNEGSKA (reference sequence). Trimming left V 6 bases short and J 1 base short, with 12 bases between. The CDR3 spans 13 residues. CDR3: CSAPGRGNTEAFF. The CDR3 region has the DNA TGCAGTGCACCCGGGAGGGGGAACACTGAAGCTTTCTTT.

This clonotype showed up many times. This chain links TRBV3-1 with TRBJ2-1; TRBD2 aligns across 12 bases. Trimming cost V 2 bases and J 9 bases; bases outside gene matches: 11. CDR1 is LGHDT and CDR2 is YNNKEL in the germline V gene (reference sequence). This CDR3 has 17 amino acids. Here the CDR3 DNA reads TGTGCCAGCAGCCAACCCCTAAGACTAGCGGGAGTTCTTGAGCAGTTCTTC. Its translation is CASSQPLRLAGVLEQFF.

The chain links TRBV25-1 to TRBJ1-1, with D possibly being TRBD1 (5 bases). CDR1 MGHDK and CDR2 SYGVNS come from the germline V gene. Trimming took 8 bases from V and 4 from J, leaving 11 bases between them. This CDR3 has 12 residues. The CDR3 sequence is CASAQGGTEAFF. The CDR3 coding sequence is TGTGCCAGCGCGCAGGGCGGCACTGAAGCTTTCTTT. The full variable domain, with the rest looked up from reference TRBV25-1 and TRBJ1-1, is EADIYQTPRYLVIGTGKKITLECSQTMGHDKMYWYQQDPGMELHLIHYSYGVNSTEKGDLSSESTVSRIRTEHFPLTLESARPSHTSQYLCASAQGGTEAFFGQGTRLTVV.

V and J are TRBV7-3 and TRBJ2-3; D not resolved. With 5 bases removed from V and 2 bases from J, the gap between germline ends came to 8 bases. Germline CDR1 is SGHTA and CDR2 is FQGTGA. This CDR3 is 13 amino acids long. CDR3 residues: CASSKYYTDTQYF. CDR3 DNA sequence: TGTGCCAGCAGCAAATACTACACAGATACGCAGTATTTT.

The chain joins TRBV20-1 to TRBJ2-1, with 9 bases identical to TRBD1. Trimming took 3 bases from V and 6 from J; bases not matched to a gene: 3. CDR1 is DFQATT and CDR2 is SNEGSKA in the germline V gene (reference sequence). The CDR3 spans 13 residues. The CDR3 loop reads CSARGDRVNEQFF. The CDR3 DNA sequence: TGCAGTGCTAGGGGGGACAGGGTCAATGAGCAGTTCTTC.

This clonotype was detected only a few times. The chain recombines TRBV28 with TRBJ2-1; no clear D gene. Trimming shortened V by 2 bases and J by 5 bases, and 7 bases separated the two germline ends. The germline V gene has CDR1 MDHEN and CDR2 SYDVKM. The CDR3 loop spans 13 amino acids. The CDR3 loop is CASSLDTDNEQFF. CDR3 DNA: TGTGCCAGCAGTTTAGACACAGACAATGAGCAGTTCTTC.

This clonotype was seen at least ten times. This chain joins TRBV7-9 and TRBJ1-6; D gene ambiguous. V lost 6 bases, J lost 5 bases, and 17 bases lay in between. In germline, CDR1 is SEHNR, CDR2 FQNEAQ (reference sequence). The CDR3 consists of 16 residues. The CDR3 nucleotides are TGTGCCAGCAGATACATTCTTACGGGGAATAATTCACCCCTCCACTTT. Protein product: CASRYILTGNNSPLHF.

The chain recombines TRBV7-2 with TRBJ1-1; D remains unclear. This CDR3 is built from 14 residues. Germline V gives CDR1 SGHTA, CDR2 FQGNSA. The V and J ends lost 2 bases and 1 base respectively, with 8 bases between them. CDR3 coding DNA: TGTGCCAGCAGCTTATATTCAGCGAACACTGAAGCTTTCTTT. Translated: CASSLYSANTEAFF. The full variable domain, its missing parts supplied by reference TRBV7-2 and TRBJ1-1, is GAGVSQSPSNKVTEKGKDVELRCDPISGHTALYWYRQSLGQGLEFLIYFQGNSAPDKSGLPSDRFSAERTGGSVSTLTIQRTQQEDSAVYLCASSLYSANTEAFFGQGTRLTVV.

This clonotype was observed a handful of times. This rearrangement joins TRBV9 to TRBJ2-7; 7 bases map to TRBD1. This CDR3 is built from 14 residues. Per the germline V gene, CDR1 is SGDLS and CDR2 is YYNGEE. J gave up 6 bases and V 3 bases, and 9 bases lay outside the gene matches. The DNA of the CDR3 is TGTGCCAGCAGCGAGGGATACAGGGGCCGCGAGCAGTACTTC. Amino acid sequence: CASSEGYRGREQYF.

This clonotype was observed many times. The chain links TRBV20-1 to TRBJ2-5; 10 positions agree with TRBD2. The V segment lost 8 bases and the J segment 2 bases; nucleotides outside the gene matches: 8. The CDR3 has 14 residues. Germline V gives CDR1 DFQATT, CDR2 SNEGSKA (reference sequence). This CDR3 is CSSVAGGTQETQYF. CDR3 sequence (DNA): TGCAGTTCCGTAGCGGGGGGAACGCAAGAGACCCAGTACTTC.

This clonotype appeared many times. The V and J genes are TRBV20-1 and TRBJ2-3, with no clear D. This CDR3 has 11 amino acids. Trimming took off 3 bases at V and 6 bases at J, with 7 bases between the two ends. Germline CDR1 and CDR2: DFQATT and SNEGSKA (reference sequence). CDR3 sequence: CSASWGDTQYF. CDR3 DNA: TGCAGTGCTAGTTGGGGTGATACGCAGTATTTT.

In its sample, this clonotype was seen many times. This chain uses TRBV7-9 with TRBJ1-2; D unclear. The CDR3 contains 14 residues. Per the germline V gene, CDR1 is SEHNR and CDR2 is FQNEAQ (reference sequence). Trimming removed 4 bases at V and 3 bases at J, with 12 bases between. CDR3 nucleotide sequence: TGTGCCAGCAGCTCCGCGCGGCCAGACTATGGCTACACCTTC. Its protein product is CASSSARPDYGYTF.

This chain uses TRBV7-9 with TRBJ2-4; perhaps TRBD2 as D (6 bases). Germline V gene sequence: CDR1 SEHNR, CDR2 FQNEAQ (reference sequence). Between the trimmed V and J ends, which lost 1 base and 8 bases, there was a span of 18 bases. The CDR3 consists of 16 residues. The CDR3 reads CASSLELSVPGDIQYF. The CDR3 coding sequence is TGTGCCAGCAGCTTAGAGTTGAGCGTCCCGGGGGACATTCAGTACTTC.

In this sample, this clonotype turned up many times. The chain combines TRBV20-1 with TRBJ2-3, with a tentative D call TRBD2 (6 bases). The CDR3 has 12 residues. The V end lost 7 bases, the J end lost 3 bases, and 11 bases lay between the germline ends. The germline CDR1 and CDR2 sequences are DFQATT and SNEGSKA (reference sequence). In DNA, the CDR3 is TGCAGTGGTATCGGGACTACAGATACGCAGTATTTT. Its protein product is CSGIGTTDTQYF.

The chain links TRBV20-1 to TRBJ2-7; 8 bases line up with TRBD2. After removal of 7 bases from V and 3 bases from J, the junction contained 8 bases not matched to a gene. The CDR3 is 13 amino acids. CDR1 is DFQATT and CDR2 is SNEGSKA in the germline V gene (reference sequence). The CDR3 DNA is TGCAGTGTAGGAGCGGGAGAAGGCTACGAGCAGTACGTC. This encodes CSVGAGEGYEQYV.

This rearrangement joins TRBV4-3 to TRBJ1-4; TRBD1 is a possible D gene (6 bases). CDR1 and CDR2 (germline): LGHNA, YSLEER. The CDR3 totals 15 residues. Trimming stripped 1 base from V and 8 bases from J, with 14 bases between. CDR3 sequence reads: CASSQVSTGREKLFF. The CDR3 nucleotides read TGCGCCAGCAGCCAAGTTTCAACAGGGAGGGAAAAACTGTTTTTT.

This clonotype was observed at least ten times. This chain links TRBV6-1 with TRBJ2-3, with D unclear. Germline CDR1 and CDR2: MNHNS and SASEGT. The length of the CDR3 is 15 residues. The V and J ends lost 3 bases and 0 bases respectively, with 10 bases between them. Here the CDR3 DNA reads TGTGCCAGCAGTGACCTGGACGGCAGCACAGATACGCAGTATTTT. Its protein is CASSDLDGSTDTQYF.

This clonotype was recorded many times. This rearrangement joins TRBV28 to TRBJ2-1; 8 bases fit TRBD2. The CDR3 spans 14 residues. V lost 5 bases to trimming and J lost 5 bases; unmatched junction nucleotides: 5. Germline CDR1 and CDR2: MDHEN and SYDVKM. CDR3 amino acids: CASSRLAQNNEQFF. For the CDR3, the DNA is TGTGCCAGCAGTCGACTAGCGCAAAACAATGAGCAGTTCTTC.